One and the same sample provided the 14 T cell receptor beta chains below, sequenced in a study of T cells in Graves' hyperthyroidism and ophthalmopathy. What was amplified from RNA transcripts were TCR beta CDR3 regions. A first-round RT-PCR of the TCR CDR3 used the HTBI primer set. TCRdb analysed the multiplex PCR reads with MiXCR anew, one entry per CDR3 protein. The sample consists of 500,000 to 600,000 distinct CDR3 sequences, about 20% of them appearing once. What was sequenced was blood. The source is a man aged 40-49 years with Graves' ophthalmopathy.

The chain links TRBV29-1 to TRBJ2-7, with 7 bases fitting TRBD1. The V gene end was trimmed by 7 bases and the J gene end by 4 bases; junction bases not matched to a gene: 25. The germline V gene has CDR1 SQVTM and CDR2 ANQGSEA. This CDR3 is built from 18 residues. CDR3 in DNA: TGCAGCGAAGCGTTGAGATCCTCGAACGGAGACAGGGATTACGAGCAGTACTTC. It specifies CSEALRSSNGDRDYEQYF.

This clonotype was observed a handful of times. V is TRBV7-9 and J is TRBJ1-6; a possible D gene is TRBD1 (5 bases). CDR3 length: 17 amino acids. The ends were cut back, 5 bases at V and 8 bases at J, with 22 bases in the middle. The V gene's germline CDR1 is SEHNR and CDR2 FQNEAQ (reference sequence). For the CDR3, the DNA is TGTGCCAGCAGCCCCCCGCCCCCGGGGGTTGAGGATTCACCCCTCCACTTT. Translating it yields CASSPPPPGVEDSPLHF.

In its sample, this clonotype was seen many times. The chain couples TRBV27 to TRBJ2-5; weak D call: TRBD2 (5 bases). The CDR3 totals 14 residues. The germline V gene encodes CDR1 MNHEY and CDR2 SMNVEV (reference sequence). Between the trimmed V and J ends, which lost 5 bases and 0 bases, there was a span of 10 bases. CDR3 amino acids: CASSLGVDQETQYF. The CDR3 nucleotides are TGTGCCAGCAGTCTCGGGGTAGACCAAGAGACCCAGTACTTC.

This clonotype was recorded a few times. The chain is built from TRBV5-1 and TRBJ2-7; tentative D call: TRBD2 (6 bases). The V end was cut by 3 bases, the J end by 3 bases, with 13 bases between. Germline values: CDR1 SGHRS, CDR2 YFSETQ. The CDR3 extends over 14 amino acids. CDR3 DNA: TGCGCCAGCAGCTCCCACCTTAGCGGCTACGAGCAGTACTTC. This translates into CASSSHLSGYEQYF.

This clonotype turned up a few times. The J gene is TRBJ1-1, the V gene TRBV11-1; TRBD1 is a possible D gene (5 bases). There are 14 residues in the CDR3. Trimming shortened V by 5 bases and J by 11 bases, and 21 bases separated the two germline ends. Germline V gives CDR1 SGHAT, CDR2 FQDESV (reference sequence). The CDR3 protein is CASSPRPGPIEAFF. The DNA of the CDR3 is TGTGCCAGCAGCCCCCGCCCGGGGCCAATAGAGGCTTTCTTT.

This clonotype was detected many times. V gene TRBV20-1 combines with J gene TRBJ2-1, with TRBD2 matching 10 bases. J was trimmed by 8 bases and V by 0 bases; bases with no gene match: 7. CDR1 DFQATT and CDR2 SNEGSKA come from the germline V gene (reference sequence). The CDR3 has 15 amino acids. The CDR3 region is CSARDPLAGIDEQFF. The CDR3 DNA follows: TGCAGTGCTAGAGATCCACTAGCGGGAATCGATGAGCAGTTCTTC.

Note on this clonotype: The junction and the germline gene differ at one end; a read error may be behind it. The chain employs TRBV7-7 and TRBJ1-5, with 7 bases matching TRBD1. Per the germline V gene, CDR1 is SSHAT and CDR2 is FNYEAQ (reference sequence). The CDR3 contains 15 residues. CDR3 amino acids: CASSFRDSFNQPQHF. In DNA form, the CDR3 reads TGTGCTAGCAGCTTCCGGGACAGCTTTAATCAGCCCCAGCATTTT. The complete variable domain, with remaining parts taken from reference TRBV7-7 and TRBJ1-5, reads GAGVSQSPRYKVTKRGQDVTLRCDPISSHATLYWYQQALGQGPEFLTYFNYEAQPDKSGLPSDRFSAERPEGSISTLTIQRTEQRDSAMYRCASSFRDSFNQPQHFGDGTRLSIL.

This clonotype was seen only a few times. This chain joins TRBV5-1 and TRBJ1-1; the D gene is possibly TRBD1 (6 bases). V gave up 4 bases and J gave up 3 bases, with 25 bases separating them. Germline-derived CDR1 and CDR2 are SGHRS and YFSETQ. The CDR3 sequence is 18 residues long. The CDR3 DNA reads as TGCGCCAGCAGCCTGGCTTCTTCAGGCGGGGGGCGGGACACTGAAGCTTTCTTT. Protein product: CASSLASSGGGRDTEAFF.

The CDR3 here is CASRRDSLGNTIYF. Written as DNA, the CDR3 is TGTGCCAGCAGGAGGGACAGCCTGGGAAACACCATATATTTT. The chain carries TRBV11-2 and TRBJ1-3, with 7 bases lining up with TRBD1. V shed 6 bases and J 4 bases; nucleotides not matched to a gene: 6. The CDR3 is made up of 14 amino acids. Looked up from germline, CDR1 is SGHAT and CDR2 is FQNNGV. Complete variable domain (other parts from reference TRBV11-2 and TRBJ1-3): EAGVAQSPRYKIIEKRQSVAFWCNPISGHATLYWYQQILGQGPKLLIQFQNNGVVDDSQLPKDRFSAERLKGVDSTLKIQPAKLEDSAVYLCASRRDSLGNTIYFGEGSWLTVV.

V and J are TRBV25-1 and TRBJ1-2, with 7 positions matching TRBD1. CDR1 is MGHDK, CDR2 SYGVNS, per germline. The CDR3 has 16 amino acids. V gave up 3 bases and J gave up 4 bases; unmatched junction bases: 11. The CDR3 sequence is CASSDRTGGLSYGYTF. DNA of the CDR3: TGTGCCAGCAGTGATCGGACAGGCGGGCTCTCCTATGGCTACACCTTC.

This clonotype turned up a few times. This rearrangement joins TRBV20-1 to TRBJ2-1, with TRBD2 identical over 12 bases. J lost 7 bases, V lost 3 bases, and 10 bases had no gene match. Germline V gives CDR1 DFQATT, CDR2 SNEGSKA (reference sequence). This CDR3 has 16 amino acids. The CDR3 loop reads CSASSLTSGGTNEQFF. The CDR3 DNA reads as TGCAGTGCTAGCTCCCTTACTAGCGGGGGGACTAATGAGCAGTTCTTC.

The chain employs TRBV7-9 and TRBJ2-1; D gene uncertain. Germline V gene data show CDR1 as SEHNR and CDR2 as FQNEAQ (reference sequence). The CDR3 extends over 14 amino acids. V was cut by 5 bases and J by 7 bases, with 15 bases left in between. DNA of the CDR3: TGTGCCAGCAGCCCTCTCGGGCTGTTGAATGAGCAGTTCTTC. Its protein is CASSPLGLLNEQFF.

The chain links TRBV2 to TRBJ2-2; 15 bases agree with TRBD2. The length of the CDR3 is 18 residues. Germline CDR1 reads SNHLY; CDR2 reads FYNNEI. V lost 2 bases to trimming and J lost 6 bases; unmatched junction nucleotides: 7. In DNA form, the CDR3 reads TGTGCCAGCAGTGAACAGGGACTAGCGGGAGGAGTGGCCGGGGAGCTGTTTTTT. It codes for CASSEQGLAGGVAGELFF.

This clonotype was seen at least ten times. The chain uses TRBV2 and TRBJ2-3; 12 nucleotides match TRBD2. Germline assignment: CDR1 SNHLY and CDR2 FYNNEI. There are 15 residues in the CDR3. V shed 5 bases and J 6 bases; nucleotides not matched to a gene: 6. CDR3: CASSQTGLAGDTQYF. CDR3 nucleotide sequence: TGTGCCAGCAGTCAAACAGGACTAGCGGGGGATACGCAGTATTTT.